The T cell receptor beta chain under discussion was sequenced for a study of shared clonotypes between healthy human individuals. Study as a whole: Aged between 18 and 49, the donors were a couple of women and a few men. For every donor, three CD4 naive, three CD4 memory, two CD8 naive and one CD8 memory plates were used.

V was pared by 5 bases and J by 1 base, with 17 bases between. The CDR3 loop spans 16 amino acids. Germline CDR1 is MDHEN and CDR2 is SYDVKM. The method was immunoSEQ multiplex PCR; TCRdb's version includes in-frame clones alone and lacks a portion of them. The sample shows some 2.3 million clones, over 85% of them seen only once. The investigators split CD4+ cells into a CD45RA+ naive subset and a CD45RA-negative memory subset. The genes are TRBV28 and TRBJ1-2; D perhaps matches TRBD1 (5 bases). Sequenced: naive CD4+ T cells from PBMCs. As to subset: CD45RA+ positively selected. The sequence derives from a man younger than 35 in good health. Some clones in this sample may be carry-over from other donors' samples. The CDR3 region has the DNA TGTGCCAGCAGTCTAAGTAGGAGGGGAGGTAACTATGGCTACACCTTC. Translation gives CASSLSRRGGNYGYTF.